Listed below are T cell receptor beta chains from one sample, sequenced in a study of cytomegalovirus exposure and HLA in healthy donors. The table came from immunoSEQ multiplex PCR; TCRdb's copy has only in-frame clones and leaves some out. Listed are under 130,000 clones; 0.5% to 0.7% falls within the top ten. Sequenced input: PBMCs. Receptors originate from a man in his fifties or sixties in good health and CMV-seronegative. The CDR3 runs from the conserved cysteine through the conserved F or W. Each record gives: J gene, D gene, V gene, CDR3 DNA, CDR3 protein. A D gene is named only where the DNA matches it firmly.

>TRBJ2-3|TRBD1|TRBV11-1
TGTGCCAGCAGCCCCGGACCGACAGGGGGTGTCAGAGATACGCAGTATTTT
CASSPGPTGGVRDTQYF
>TRBJ1-2|TRBD1|TRBV29-1
TGCAGCGTTGACACCCCCGCACAGGGGGCAAACTATGGCTACACCTTC
CSVDTPAQGANYGYTF
>TRBJ1-5|-|TRBV19
TGTGCCAGTAGTATTCGAGACAACAATCAGCCCCAGCATTTT
CASSIRDNNQPQHF
>TRBJ1-2|-|TRBV25-1
TGTGCCAGCAGAGCTAACGGGGAGGTCAACTATGGCTACACCTTC
CASRANGEVNYGYTF
>TRBJ2-7|-|TRBV18
TGTGCCAGCTCATCGGGAGTCTCCTACGAGCAGTACTTC
CASSSGVSYEQYF
>TRBJ1-6|-|TRBV4-3
TGCGCCAGCAGCCAAGTGCCAGGGAATAATTCACCCCTCCACTTT
CASSQVPGNNSPLHF
>TRBJ2-6|TRBD1|TRBV7-6
TGTGCCAGCAGCTTAGTGGCAGGGGGCCCGAACTCTGGGGCCAACGTCCTGACTTTC
CASSLVAGGPNSGANVLTF
>TRBJ1-1|-|TRBV5-4
TGTGCCAGCAGCTTGTCTCCCATAGCGGGTACTGAAGCTTTCTTT
CASSLSPIAGTEAFF
>TRBJ2-7|-|TRBV7-8
TGTGCCAGCAGCTCCATTACCGCCGGCTACGAGCAGTACTTC
CASSSITAGYEQYF
>TRBJ1-2|-|TRBV27
TGTGCCAGCAGATATGACCGTGGGCCCTTCCAGGGCTACACCTTC
CASRYDRGPFQGYTF
>TRBJ2-4|-|TRBV7-8
TGTGCCAGCAGCCCCGGGGGTCGAGTGGTCTTTGCCAAAAACATTCAGTACTTC
CASSPGGRVVFAKNIQYF
>TRBJ2-5|-|TRBV5-4
TGTGCCAGCAGCTTGGCCCCTACTAGCCTACTTCAAGAGACCCAGTACTTC
CASSLAPTSLLQETQYF
>TRBJ2-1|TRBD1|TRBV18
TGTGCCAGCTCACCACTCGGCCCAGGGGGCTCCTACAATGAGCAGTTCTTC
CASSPLGPGGSYNEQFF
>TRBJ2-3|TRBD1|TRBV5-1
TGCGCCAGCAGATTAGACAGGGGGCTATTTGATACGCAGTATTTT
CASRLDRGLFDTQYF
>TRBJ2-2|-|TRBV9
TGTGCCAGCAGCAATGGTGGGGGGGCGATCAGAACCGGGGAGCTGTTTTTT
CASSNGGGAIRTGELFF
>TRBJ1-1|-|TRBV10-2
TGCGCCAGCATATCGGGACTGATAAACACTGAAGCTTTCTTT
CASISGLINTEAFF
>TRBJ2-5|-|TRBV12-5
TGTGCTAGTGGTTTGGACAGCCAAGAGACCCAGTACTTC
CASGLDSQETQYF
>TRBJ1-2|-|TRBV4-2
TGTGCCAGCAGCCGAGCGCAGGGCGACGGCTACACCTTC
CASSRAQGDGYTF
>TRBJ1-2|-|TRBV29-1
TGCAGCGTTGAAGATGGTCTCTTTCGGGATGGCTACACCTTC
CSVEDGLFRDGYTF
>TRBJ1-1|-|TRBV15
TGTGCCACCAGCAGAGATCGGAGGGGTTGGGCTGAAGCTTTCTTT
CATSRDRRGWAEAFF
>TRBJ2-5|TRBD2|TRBV18
TGTGCCAGTTCACAGGGACTAGCGGAAGAGACCCAGTACTTC
CASSQGLAEETQYF
>TRBJ2-1|-|TRBV5-1
TGCGCCAGCAGCTCTTTCCGGGACATCTCCTACAATGAGCAGTTCTTC
CASSSFRDISYNEQFF
>TRBJ2-7|TRBD1|TRBV11-3
TGTGCCAGCGAGGACAGGGGTCCGGGTGAGCAGTACTTC
CASEDRGPGEQYF
>TRBJ1-5|-|TRBV9
TGTGCCAGCAGCCAAACCGGGACACCTAATCAGCCCCAGCATTTT
CASSQTGTPNQPQHF
>TRBJ2-3|TRBD1|TRBV5-6
TGTGCCAGCAGCAAAGGGACAGGGAATTTACCAGATACGCAGTATTTT
CASSKGTGNLPDTQYF
>TRBJ2-1|TRBD2|TRBV14
TGTGCCAGCAGCCAGGGACTAGCGGGACTTGGTGAGCAGTTCTTC
CASSQGLAGLGEQFF
>TRBJ1-1|TRBD1|TRBV19
TGTGCCAGTAGGATGCCAGGGGGTCTGAACACTGAAGCTTTCTTT
CASRMPGGLNTEAFF
>TRBJ2-5|-|TRBV18
TGTGCCAGCTCACCACGGGGGAGTAGCGGACAAGAGACCCAGTACTTC
CASSPRGSSGQETQYF
>TRBJ2-1|-|TRBV6-1
TGTGCCAGCAGTGCCCTAGGGACGGCAGGGGTTAGTGAGCAGTTCTTC
CASSALGTAGVSEQFF
>TRBJ2-7|-|TRBV9
TGTGCCAGCAGCGTGACTAGTCGGGCCGACGAGCAGTACTTC
CASSVTSRADEQYF
>TRBJ2-5|TRBD1|TRBV18
TGTGCCAGCTCACCGAACAGGGGGCCAGAAGAGACCCAGTACTTC
CASSPNRGPEETQYF
>TRBJ1-6|TRBD1|TRBV19
TGTGCCAGTAGTATAATTGAGGGGGCCCCCGGGTCACCCCTCCACTTT
CASSIIEGAPGSPLHF
>TRBJ2-7|TRBD2|TRBV4-3
TGCGCCAGCAGCCAAGTCCTAGCGGCTTCCTATGAGCAGTACTTC
CASSQVLAASYEQYF
>TRBJ2-3|-|TRBV4-3
TGCGCCAGCAGCCAAGGAGGATCCCGCACAGATACGCAGTATTTT
CASSQGGSRTDTQYF
>TRBJ2-7|-|TRBV4-3
TGCGCCAGCAGCCAAGGGCCGGGACAAGACTACGAGCAGTACTTC
CASSQGPGQDYEQYF
>TRBJ1-5|-|TRBV10-3
TGTGCCATCAGTGAGTCGTCAGGGTATAGCAATCAGCCCCAGCATTTT
CAISESSGYSNQPQHF
>TRBJ2-2|TRBD1|TRBV19
TGTGCCAGTAGTCCGACAGGGTTCCCCGGGGAGCTGTTTTTT
CASSPTGFPGELFF
>TRBJ2-2|-|TRBV21-1
TGTGCCAGCAGCAAGCGGGGGCCTCCGAACACCGGGGAGCTGTTTTTT
CASSKRGPPNTGELFF
>TRBJ2-5|TRBD2|TRBV29-1
TGCAGCGTGCCAACTAGCGGGGGGGCCGAGACCCAGTACTTC
CSVPTSGGAETQYF
>TRBJ1-1|-|TRBV19
TGTGCCAGTCGTATGTCGGGGGGCAAGGGCTCTGAAGCTTTCTTT
CASRMSGGKGSEAFF
>TRBJ2-3|TRBD2|TRBV4-3
TGCGCCAGCAGCCAGGTACGGACTAGCGGGGGAACAGATACGCAGTATTTT
CASSQVRTSGGTDTQYF
>TRBJ2-1|TRBD1|TRBV5-4
TGTGCCAGCAGTAGAGGGAAGAAGGGACAGGGTAAGGATGAGCAGTTCTTC
CASSRGKKGQGKDEQFF
>TRBJ2-7|-|TRBV18
TGTGCCAGCTCACCCAGGGGTGACGAGCAGTACTTC
CASSPRGDEQYF
>TRBJ2-7|-|TRBV11-2
TGTGCCAGCAGCTTCGGTGTGCCCTACGAGCAGTACTTC
CASSFGVPYEQYF
>TRBJ2-2|TRBD1|TRBV5-1
TGCGCCAGCAGCAAGGGACAGGGGGCCGGGGAGCTGTTTTTT
CASSKGQGAGELFF
>TRBJ1-4|-|TRBV4-3
TGCGCCAGCAGCCAATCCCAGTTTAATGAAAAACTGTTTTTT
CASSQSQFNEKLFF
>TRBJ1-2|TRBD1|TRBV2
TGTGCCAGCAGTCCCGGGACAGGGGGCGTCTATGGCTACACCTTC
CASSPGTGGVYGYTF
>TRBJ2-7|TRBD1|TRBV6-5
TGTGCCAGCAGACCCCGGGACAGGGATTTCTACGAGCAGTACTTC
CASRPRDRDFYEQYF
>TRBJ1-6|TRBD1|TRBV5-4
TGTGCCAGCAGCGCCAGGGGGCCCGGTAATTCACCCCTCCACTTT
CASSARGPGNSPLHF
>TRBJ2-6|-|TRBV29-1
TGCAGCGTTCAGTCCGGGGCCAACGTCCTGACTTTC
CSVQSGANVLTF
>TRBJ1-2|-|TRBV4-3
TGCGCCAGCAGCCAAGATATGAGACAGAAGTATGGCTACACCTTC
CASSQDMRQKYGYTF
>TRBJ1-1|-|TRBV11-3
TGTGCCAGCAGCCAACAGTCTGAAGCTTTCTTT
CASSQQSEAFF